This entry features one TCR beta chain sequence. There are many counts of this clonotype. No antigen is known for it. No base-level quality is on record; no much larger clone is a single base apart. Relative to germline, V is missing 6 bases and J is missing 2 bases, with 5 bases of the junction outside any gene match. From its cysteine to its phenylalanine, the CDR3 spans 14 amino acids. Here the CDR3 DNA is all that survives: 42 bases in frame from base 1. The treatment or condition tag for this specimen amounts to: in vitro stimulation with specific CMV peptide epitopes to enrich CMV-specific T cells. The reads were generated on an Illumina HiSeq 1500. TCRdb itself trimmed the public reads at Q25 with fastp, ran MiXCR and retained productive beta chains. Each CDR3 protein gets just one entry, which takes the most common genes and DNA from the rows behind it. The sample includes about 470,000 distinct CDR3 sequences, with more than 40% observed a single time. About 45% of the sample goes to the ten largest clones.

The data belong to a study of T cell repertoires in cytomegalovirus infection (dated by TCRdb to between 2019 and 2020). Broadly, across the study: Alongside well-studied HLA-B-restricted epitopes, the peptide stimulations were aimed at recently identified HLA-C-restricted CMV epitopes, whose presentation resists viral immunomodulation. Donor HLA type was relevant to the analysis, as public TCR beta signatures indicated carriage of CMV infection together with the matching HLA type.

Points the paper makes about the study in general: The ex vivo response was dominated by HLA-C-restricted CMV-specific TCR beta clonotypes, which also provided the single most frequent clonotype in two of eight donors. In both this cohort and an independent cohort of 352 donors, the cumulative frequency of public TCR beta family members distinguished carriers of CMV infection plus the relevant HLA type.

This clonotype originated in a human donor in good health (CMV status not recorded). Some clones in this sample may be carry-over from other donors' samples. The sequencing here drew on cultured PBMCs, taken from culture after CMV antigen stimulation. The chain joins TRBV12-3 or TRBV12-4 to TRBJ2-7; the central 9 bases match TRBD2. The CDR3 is CASSLAGPTYEQYF. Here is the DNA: TGTGCCAGCAGCCTAGCGGGACCCACCTACGAGCAGTACTTC.